The 9 T cell receptor beta chains presented below share a single source sample, sequenced in a study of OX40 agonist ivuxolimab in advanced cancers. This table comes from immunoSEQ multiplex PCR, and its TCRdb copy is limited to in-frame clones, with some not included. Among about 58,000 clones listed, roughly 85% were seen once. Material: CD4+ or CD8+ T cells sorted from blood, obtained in a trial of the OX40 agonist ivuxolimab. The receptors shown here come from an adult with an advanced solid tumor such as melanoma, head and neck, liver or kidney cancer.

The chain combines TRBV5-1 with TRBJ2-5; 9 bases line up with TRBD1. The J call may be in error: the DNA end matches TRBJ2-7 better. CDR1 is SGHRS and CDR2 is YFSETQ in the germline V gene. This CDR3 contains 15 residues. The CDR3 sequence is CASSPEPGQGNEQYF. CDR3 nucleotide sequence: TGCGCCAGCAGCCCCGAACCGGGACAGGGTAACGAGCAGTACTTC.

The chain has TRBV4-1 and TRBJ1-2; D uncertain. The germline V gene has CDR1 MGHRA and CDR2 YSYEKL. This CDR3 is 14 amino acids long. Between the trimmed V and J ends, which lost 3 bases and 2 bases, there was a span of 10 bases. The CDR3 DNA sequence: TGCGCCAGCAGCCAGGGGTCAGGAAACTATGGCTACACCTTC. It yields the protein CASSQGSGNYGYTF.

This chain links TRBV2 with TRBJ2-7; no reliable D call. This CDR3 contains 12 residues. Trimming cost V 8 bases and J 0 bases, with 8 bases left between them. Germline assignment: CDR1 SNHLY and CDR2 FYNNEI. DNA for the CDR3: TGTGCCAGCGCGGAGAACTCCTACGAGCAGTACTTC. Amino acids: CASAENSYEQYF. Using reference TRBV2 and TRBJ2-7 for the parts outside the CDR3, the full variable domain is EPEVTQTPSHQVTQMGQEVILRCVPISNHLYFYWYRQILGQKVEFLVSFYNNEISEKSEIFDDQFSVERPDGSNFTLKIRSTKLEDSAMYFCASAENSYEQYFGPGTRLTVT.

The genes are TRBV5-6 and TRBJ2-5, with D possibly called TRBD1 or TRBD2 (5 bases each). Trimming shortened V by 0 bases and J by 3 bases, and 15 bases separated the two germline ends. This CDR3 is built from 16 residues. CDR1 and CDR2 from the germline V gene are SGHDT and YYEEEE. The CDR3 DNA reads TGTGCCAGCAGCTTGGGCAGAGGGGCCATCGAAGAGACCCAGTACTTC. This gives the protein CASSLGRGAIEETQYF.

V is TRBV6-1 and J is TRBJ1-5, with unresolved D. V shed 6 bases and J shed 2 bases, with 8 bases lying between them. Germline V gene sequence: CDR1 MNHNS, CDR2 SASEGT. CDR3 size: 13 residues. The chain's CDR3 is CASRDLGNQPQHF. CDR3 DNA sequence: TGTGCCAGCAGGGACTTGGGCAATCAGCCCCAGCATTTT.

The chain has TRBV28 and TRBJ1-2; TRBD1 matches 8 bases. V lost 5 bases and J lost 4; bases outside the gene matches: 9. The CDR3 runs 15 residues. CDR1 and CDR2 (germline): MDHEN, SYDVKM. The chain's CDR3 is CASSDPDRVVYGYTF. The CDR3 region has the DNA TGTGCCAGCAGTGACCCGGACAGGGTAGTCTATGGCTACACCTTC.

This chain joins TRBV19 and TRBJ1-5, with no clear D. Germline CDR1 is LNHDA and CDR2 is SQIVND (reference sequence). With 8 bases removed from V and 0 bases from J, the gap between germline ends came to 14 bases. The length of the CDR3 is 15 residues. CDR3 sequence: CASLPRHDSNQPQHF. The CDR3 DNA follows: TGTGCCAGTCTCCCTCGACATGATAGCAATCAGCCCCAGCATTTT.

The rearrangement links TRBV6-1 to TRBJ1-5; 8 bases line up with TRBD1. The CDR3 length is 15 residues. With 4 bases clipped from V and 6 bases from J, the junction kept 8 bases outside the gene matches. The germline V gene has CDR1 MNHNS and CDR2 SASEGT. The CDR3 is CASSAETGDGQPQHF. The CDR3 DNA sequence: TGTGCCAGCAGTGCGGAGACAGGGGACGGTCAGCCCCAGCATTTT.

This chain joins TRBV5-1 and TRBJ1-6; TRBD1 aligns across 7 bases. The junction had 5 bases not matched to a gene; V was cut back by 5 bases and J by 9 bases. Germline loops: CDR1 SGHRS, CDR2 YFSETQ. CDR3 length equals 13 residues. As DNA, the CDR3 is TGCGCCAGCAGTGAGGGGGCGGTTTCACCCCTCCACTTT. Translation: CASSEGAVSPLHF.